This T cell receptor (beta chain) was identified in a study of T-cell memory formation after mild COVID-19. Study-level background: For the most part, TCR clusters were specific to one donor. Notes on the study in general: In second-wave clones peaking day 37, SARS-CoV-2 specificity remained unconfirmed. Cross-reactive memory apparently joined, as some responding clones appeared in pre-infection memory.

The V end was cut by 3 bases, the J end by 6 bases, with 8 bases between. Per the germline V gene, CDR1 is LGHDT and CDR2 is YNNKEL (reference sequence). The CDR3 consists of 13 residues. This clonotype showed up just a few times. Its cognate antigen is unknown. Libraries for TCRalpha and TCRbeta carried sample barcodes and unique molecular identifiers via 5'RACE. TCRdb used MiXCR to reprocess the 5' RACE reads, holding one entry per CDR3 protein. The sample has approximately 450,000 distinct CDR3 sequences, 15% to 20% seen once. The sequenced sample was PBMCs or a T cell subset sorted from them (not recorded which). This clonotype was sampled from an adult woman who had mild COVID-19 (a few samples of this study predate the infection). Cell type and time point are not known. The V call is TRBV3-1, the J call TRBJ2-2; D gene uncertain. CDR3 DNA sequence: TGTGCCAGCAGCCACCGATGGGCCGGGGAGCTGTTTTTT. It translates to CASSHRWAGELFF.